This record covers a single T cell receptor beta chain. This record belongs to a study of blood T cell repertoires in COVID-19. Study overall: In each case, the material was cDNA or gDNA derived from T cells, B-cell-depleted T cells, or PBMCs.

Original data processing: Amplification from reference gene primers served as the basis for estimated nucleated cell counts. Method: immunoSEQ multiplex PCR; TCRdb's copy keeps in-frame clones and lacks some. The DNA gave D and trimming, while V, J and clone size come from that table. The sample shows 300,000 to 500,000 clones, more than 75% of them seen only once. Enrollees, about 18 to 90 years old, lived in 24 US areas. Cohorts were assigned according to the clinical history that participants reported. The CDR3 consists of 15 residues. Between the trimmed V and J ends, which lost 2 bases and 1 base, there was a span of 12 bases. CDR1 is SGHRS, CDR2 YFSETQ, per germline.

J is TRBJ1-1 and V is TRBV5-1; a possible D gene is TRBD1 (5 bases). The sequencing input was PBMCs or T cells enriched from blood (not recorded which). This TCR derives from a woman aged 25 to 45 with acute COVID-19. The CDR3 sequence is CASSLGEGSNTEAFF. The CDR3 nucleotides are TGCGCCAGCAGCTTAGGGGAGGGATCGAACACTGAAGCTTTCTTT.